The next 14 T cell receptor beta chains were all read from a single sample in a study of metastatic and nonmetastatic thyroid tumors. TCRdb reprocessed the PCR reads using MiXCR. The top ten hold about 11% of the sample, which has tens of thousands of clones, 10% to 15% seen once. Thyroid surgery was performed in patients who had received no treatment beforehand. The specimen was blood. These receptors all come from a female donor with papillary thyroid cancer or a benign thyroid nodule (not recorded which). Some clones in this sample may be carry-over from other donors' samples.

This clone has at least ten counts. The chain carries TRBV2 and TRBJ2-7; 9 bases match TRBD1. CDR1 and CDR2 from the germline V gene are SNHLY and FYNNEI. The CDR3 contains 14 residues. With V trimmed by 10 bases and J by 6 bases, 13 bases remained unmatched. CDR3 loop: CATGPDRGLAEQYF. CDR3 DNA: TGTGCCACCGGCCCGGACAGGGGCCTTGCCGAGCAGTACTTC. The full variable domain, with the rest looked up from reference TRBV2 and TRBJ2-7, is EPEVTQTPSHQVTQMGQEVILRCVPISNHLYFYWYRQILGQKVEFLVSFYNNEISEKSEIFDDQFSVERPDGSNFTLKIRSTKLEDSAMYFCATGPDRGLAEQYFGPGTRLTVT.

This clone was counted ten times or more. The DNA of the CDR3 is TGTGCCAGCAGTTTCCGTCCGGGAGAGTTGAATGAGCAGTTCTTC. Protein: CASSFRPGELNEQFF. The chain joins TRBV28 to TRBJ2-1, with TRBD2 as a possible D gene (6 bases). The CDR3 covers 15 residues. Trimming pared 3 bases from V and 7 bases from J, leaving 16 bases between. The germline V gene encodes CDR1 MDHEN and CDR2 SYDVKM.

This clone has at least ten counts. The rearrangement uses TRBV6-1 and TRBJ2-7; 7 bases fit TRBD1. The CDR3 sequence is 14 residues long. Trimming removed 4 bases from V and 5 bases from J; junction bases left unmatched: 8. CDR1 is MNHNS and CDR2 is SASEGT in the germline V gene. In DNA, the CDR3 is TGTGCCAGCAGTGTGACAGGGACGGCGCACGAGCAGTACTTC. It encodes CASSVTGTAHEQYF.

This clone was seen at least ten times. The CDR3 nucleotides are TGTGCCAGCAGTAAAGGGGGACTAGCGACAGATACGCAGTATTTT. Protein sequence: CASSKGGLATDTQYF. This chain uses TRBV6-2 or TRBV6-3 with TRBJ2-3; TRBD2 agrees at 10 bases. This CDR3 has 15 residues. CDR1 is MNHEY and CDR2 is SVGEGT in the germline V gene. Trimming removed 5 bases from V and 3 bases from J; junction bases left unmatched: 5.

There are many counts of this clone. The CDR3 sequence: CASSLKERNTGELFF. Here the CDR3 DNA reads TGTGCCAGCAGCTTGAAGGAAAGGAACACCGGGGAGCTGTTTTTT. The chain recombines TRBV5-4 with TRBJ2-2, with no clear D. Germline V gene lookup returns CDR1 SGHNT and CDR2 YYREEE (reference sequence). The CDR3 is 15 amino acids. Trimming shortened V by 1 base and J by 1 base, and 8 bases separated the two germline ends.

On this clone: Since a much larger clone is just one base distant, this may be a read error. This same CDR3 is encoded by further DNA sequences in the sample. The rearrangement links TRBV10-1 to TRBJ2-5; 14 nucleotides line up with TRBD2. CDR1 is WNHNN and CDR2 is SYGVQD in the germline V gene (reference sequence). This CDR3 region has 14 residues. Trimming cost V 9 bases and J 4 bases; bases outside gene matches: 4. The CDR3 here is CARGGTSGRETQYF. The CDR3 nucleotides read TGCGCCAGAGGAGGGACTAGCGGGAGAGAGACCCAGTACTTC.

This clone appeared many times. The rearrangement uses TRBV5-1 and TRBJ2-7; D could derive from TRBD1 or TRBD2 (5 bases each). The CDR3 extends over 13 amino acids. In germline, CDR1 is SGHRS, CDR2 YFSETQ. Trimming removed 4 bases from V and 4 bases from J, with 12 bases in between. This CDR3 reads CASSREGDYEQYF. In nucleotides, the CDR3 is TGCGCCAGCAGCCGGGAAGGGGATTACGAGCAGTACTTC.

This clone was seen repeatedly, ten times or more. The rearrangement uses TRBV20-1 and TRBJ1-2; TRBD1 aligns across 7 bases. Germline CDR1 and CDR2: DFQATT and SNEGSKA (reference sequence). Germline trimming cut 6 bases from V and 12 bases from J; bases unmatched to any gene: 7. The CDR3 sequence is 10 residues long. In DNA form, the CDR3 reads TGCAGTGCGCCTACAGGGGACGACACCTTC. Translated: CSAPTGDDTF.

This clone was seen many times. CDR3 amino acids: CASSPSQGATNEKLFF. CDR3 nucleotide sequence: TGTGCCAGCAGCCCTTCCCAGGGGGCAACTAATGAAAAACTGTTTTTT. The gene calls are TRBV9 and TRBJ1-4, with TRBD1 identical over 7 bases. V was clipped by 4 bases and J by 0 bases; unmatched bases: 6. Germline V gives CDR1 SGDLS, CDR2 YYNGEE. The CDR3 runs 16 residues. Supplemented by reference TRBV9 and TRBJ1-4, the full variable domain reads DSGVTQTPKHLITATGQRVTLRCSPRSGDLSVYWYQQSLDQGLQFLIQYYNGEERAKGNILERFSAQQFPDLHSELNLSSLELGDSALYFCASSPSQGATNEKLFFGSGTQLSVL.

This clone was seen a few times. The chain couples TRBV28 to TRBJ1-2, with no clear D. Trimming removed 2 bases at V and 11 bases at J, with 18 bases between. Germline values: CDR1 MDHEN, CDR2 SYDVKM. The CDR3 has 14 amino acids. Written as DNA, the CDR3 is TGTGCCAGCAGTTTAACCGACCGCGGCGTGAGGTACACCTTC. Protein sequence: CASSLTDRGVRYTF.

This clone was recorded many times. DNA of the CDR3: TGCAGTGCTAGAGATGGGACTAGCTTAGAGACCCAGTACTTC. Encoded protein: CSARDGTSLETQYF. The chain couples TRBV20-1 to TRBJ2-5; 9 bases fit TRBD2. The CDR3 contains 14 residues. The J segment lost 4 bases and the V segment lost 0 bases, leaving 3 bases of the junction unmatched. Germline-derived CDR1 and CDR2 are DFQATT and SNEGSKA (reference sequence).

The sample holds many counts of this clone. CDR3 amino acids: CASSLSGSHNEQFF. In DNA form, the CDR3 reads TGTGCCAGCAGTTTATCGGGAAGCCACAATGAGCAGTTCTTC. The chain recombines TRBV27 with TRBJ2-1; no clear D gene. From germline, CDR1 is MNHEY and CDR2 SMNVEV (reference sequence). V dropped 0 bases and J dropped 5 bases, with 8 bases sitting between them. The CDR3 consists of 14 residues.

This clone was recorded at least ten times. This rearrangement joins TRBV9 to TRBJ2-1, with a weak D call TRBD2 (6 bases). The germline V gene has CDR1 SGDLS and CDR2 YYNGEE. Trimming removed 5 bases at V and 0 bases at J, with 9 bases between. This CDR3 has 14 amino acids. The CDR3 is CASSGRGSYNEQFF. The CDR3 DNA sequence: TGTGCCAGCAGTGGGCGGGGCTCCTACAATGAGCAGTTCTTC.

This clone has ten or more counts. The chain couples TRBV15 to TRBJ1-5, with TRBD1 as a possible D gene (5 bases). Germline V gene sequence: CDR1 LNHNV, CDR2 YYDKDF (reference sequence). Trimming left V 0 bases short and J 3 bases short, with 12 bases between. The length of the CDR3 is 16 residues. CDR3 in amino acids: CATSRDHGGINQPQHF. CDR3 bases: TGTGCCACCAGCAGAGATCATGGGGGAATCAATCAGCCCCAGCATTTT.